Listed here are 18 T cell receptor beta chains from one sample, sequenced in a study of T cells in Graves' hyperthyroidism and ophthalmopathy. Amplified TCR beta CDR3 regions derived from RNA transcripts. Carried out on the TCR CDR3, a first-round RT-PCR used the HTBI primer set. TCRdb independently ran MiXCR on the multiplex PCR reads; one entry per CDR3 protein. In the table there are roughly 700,000 distinct CDR3 sequences, 35% of which are singletons. Sequenced sample: blood. Every receptor here comes from a woman in her thirties or forties with Graves' hyperthyroidism.

The V call is TRBV2, the J call TRBJ2-7; D is unresolved. This CDR3 comprises 14 residues. Trimming pared 6 bases from V and 1 base from J, leaving 13 bases between. Germline V gene lookup returns CDR1 SNHLY and CDR2 FYNNEI. In DNA, the CDR3 is TGTGCCAGCAGAGGGTTAGGTTCTTCCTACGAGCAGTACTTC. It yields the protein CASRGLGSSYEQYF.

V gene TRBV7-9 combines with J gene TRBJ1-1; D is possibly TRBD1 (5 bases). The CDR3 is 19 amino acids. CDR1 is SEHNR, CDR2 FQNEAQ, per germline (reference sequence). Trimming shortened V by 8 bases and J by 0 bases, and 28 bases separated the two germline ends. CDR3 DNA: TGTGCCAGCTCACCAGTGTTTGCGCGGGGCCCCGACCTGAACACTGAAGCTTTCTTT. It specifies CASSPVFARGPDLNTEAFF.

This clonotype was observed a single time. A much larger clone sits a single nucleotide away, making a read error possible. V is TRBV6-5 and J is TRBJ2-7, with 7 bases aligning to TRBD2. Per germline, CDR1 MNHEY and CDR2 SVGAGI. The V and J ends lost 5 bases and 5 bases, in that order; junction bases with no gene match: 18. The CDR3 is 17 amino acids. The CDR3 nucleotides are TGTGCCAGCAGTGAATGGGAGGGGCCAGGACCCTTTGACGAGCAGTACTTC. It codes for CASSEWEGPGPFDEQYF.

The chain has TRBV5-6 and TRBJ2-2; TRBD2 might be the D (6 bases). V shed 4 bases and J shed 6 bases, with 16 bases lying between them. Germline V lookup: CDR1 SGHDT, CDR2 YYEEEE. CDR3 length: 15 residues. The CDR3 DNA is TGTGCCAGCAGCGTGGGGACTCGGATGGCCGGGGAGCTGTTTTTT. Translating gives CASSVGTRMAGELFF.

The J gene is TRBJ2-2, the V gene TRBV6-1, with 10 bases matching TRBD1. The length of the CDR3 is 15 residues. V lost 8 bases to trimming and J lost 7 bases; unmatched junction nucleotides: 10. The germline V gene encodes CDR1 MNHNS and CDR2 SASEGT. For the CDR3, the DNA is TGTGCCAGCGGGGAGACAGGGGGCAGGGACGGGGAGCTGTTTTTT. Translating it yields CASGETGGRDGELFF.

This clonotype occurred a few times. The chain is built from TRBV6-6 and TRBJ1-5; 7 nucleotides align to TRBD1. The CDR3 loop spans 18 amino acids. CDR1 MNHNY and CDR2 SVGAGI come from the germline V gene (reference sequence). The trim removed 2 bases at V and 0 bases at J, leaving 10 bases unmatched. CDR3 coding DNA: TGTGCCAGCAGTTACGCCGGGACAGTTCTTTATAGCAATCAGCCCCAGCATTTT. This translates into CASSYAGTVLYSNQPQHF.

V gene TRBV7-2 combines with J gene TRBJ2-3, with D possibly TRBD2 on 6 matching bases. V lost 2 bases, J lost 2 bases, and 11 bases lay in between. Germline CDR1 and CDR2: SGHTA and FQGNSA. This CDR3 has 15 residues. The CDR3 DNA is TGTGCCAGCAGCTTACTAGCGTTCCCCACAGATACGCAGTATTTT. Encoded protein: CASSLLAFPTDTQYF.

This clonotype was seen repeatedly, ten times or more. The rearrangement links TRBV29-1 to TRBJ2-5; a possible D gene is TRBD2 (6 bases). V shed 7 bases and J shed 5 bases, with 14 bases lying between them. The CDR3 loop spans 12 amino acids. Germline V gene lookup returns CDR1 SQVTM and CDR2 ANQGSEA. The CDR3 loop is CSAGGLRETQYF. CDR3 in DNA: TGCAGCGCCGGGGGTCTGAGGGAGACCCAGTACTTC.

This clonotype was seen only a few times. The genes are TRBV10-3 and TRBJ2-7; unclear D gene. Germline loops: CDR1 ENHRY, CDR2 SYGVKD. The CDR3 runs 12 residues. Trimming removed 6 bases at V and 2 bases at J, with 8 bases between. The CDR3 sequence is CAISHEAYEQYF. CDR3 DNA: TGTGCCATCAGCCACGAAGCCTACGAGCAGTACTTC.

This rearrangement joins TRBV7-8 to TRBJ2-6; D may match TRBD1 or TRBD2 (5 bases each). Per the germline V gene, CDR1 is SGHVS and CDR2 is FQNEAQ. Trimming shortened V by 2 bases and J by 4 bases, and 9 bases separated the two germline ends. CDR3 size: 15 residues. The CDR3, as DNA: TGTGCCAGCAGCTTACGGGGCGTGGGGGCCAACGTCCTGACTTTC. This codes for CASSLRGVGANVLTF.

This clonotype has ten or more counts. The chain is built from TRBV12-3 or TRBV12-4 and TRBJ2-7, with a possible D match to TRBD1 (6 bases). V dropped 1 base and J dropped 3 bases, with 10 bases sitting between them. This CDR3 is 14 amino acids long. The CDR3 DNA reads TGTGCCAGCAGTTTAGGGGGACAACTCTACGAGCAGTACTTC. Translation: CASSLGGQLYEQYF.

This clonotype came up many times. The chain recombines TRBV2 with TRBJ1-5; D perhaps matches TRBD1 (6 bases). CDR1 is SNHLY and CDR2 is FYNNEI in the germline V gene. The CDR3 has 12 amino acids. Trimming removed 9 bases at V and 7 bases at J, with 13 bases between. CDR3: CASRGGNQPQHF. DNA of the CDR3: TGTGCCAGTAGAGGGGGGAACCAGCCCCAGCATTTT.

Comments on this clonotype: This may be a read error, as it is one base from a much larger clone. The CDR3 protein is CASSVLGTGGPNTEAFF. CDR3 bases: TGTGCCAGCAGCGTCTTAGGGACAGGGGGCCCGAACACTGAAGCTTTCTTT. V gene TRBV7-3 combines with J gene TRBJ1-1; TRBD1 matches 12 bases. The V and J ends lost 5 bases and 1 base, in that order; junction bases with no gene match: 8. The germline CDR1 and CDR2 sequences are SGHTA and FQGTGA. The CDR3 runs to 17 residues.

This clonotype has more than one count but fewer than ten. The V and J genes are TRBV9 and TRBJ1-1; a possible D gene is TRBD1 (6 bases). Germline V gene sequence: CDR1 SGDLS, CDR2 YYNGEE. V was cut by 4 bases and J by 3 bases, with 22 bases left in between. The CDR3 consists of 17 residues. The CDR3 DNA is TGTGCCAGCAGCCTGGGGGCGAACAGGGAGTGGGACACTGAAGCTTTCTTT. Residues: CASSLGANREWDTEAFF.

The CDR3 DNA reads as TGTGCCAGCAGCCAAGAGCGGGGGGGGTCTAATGAAAAACTGTTTTTT. It specifies CASSQERGGSNEKLFF. The chain has TRBV11-2 and TRBJ1-4; D might be TRBD1 (5 bases). The CDR3 loop spans 16 amino acids. V was trimmed by 5 bases and J by 3 bases, leaving 16 bases between them. The germline CDR1 and CDR2 sequences are SGHAT and FQNNGV.

J is TRBJ1-2 and V is TRBV12-3 or TRBV12-4; 7 bases match TRBD1. CDR3 length: 18 amino acids. V lost 6 bases, J lost 0 bases, and 16 bases stayed unmatched. The CDR3 loop is CASSLIRGGTVTNYGYTF. In DNA form, the CDR3 reads TGTGCCAGCAGCTTAATCCGTGGCGGGACAGTAACTAACTATGGCTACACCTTC.

The gene calls are TRBV6-5 and TRBJ2-7, with 7 bases that match TRBD1. V was pared by 2 bases and J by 6 bases, with 7 bases of the junction left unmatched. The CDR3 covers 14 residues. The germline CDR1 and CDR2 sequences are MNHEY and SVGAGI. CDR3 in amino acids: CASSYDRDLREQYF. The CDR3 DNA reads TGTGCCAGCAGTTACGACAGGGATCTGCGCGAGCAGTACTTC.

This clonotype was counted ten times or more. This sequence joins TRBV7-2 and TRBJ2-7, with D possibly being TRBD2 (5 bases). The CDR3 sequence is 17 residues long. Germline CDR1 and CDR2: SGHTA and FQGNSA. V shed 4 bases and J shed 5 bases, with 24 bases lying between them. The CDR3 sequence: CASSSGGSSRAGNEQYF. The CDR3 nucleotides are TGTGCCAGCAGCTCGGGCGGCTCGAGTAGGGCCGGGAACGAGCAGTACTTC.